The rows below give T cell receptor beta chains drawn from one sample of a study of patients and donors after allogeneic stem cell transplantation. TCRdb processed the RT-PCR reads anew with MiXCR; each CDR3 protein has one entry. The top ten clones hold 5% to 7.5% of a sample with about a million distinct CDR3 sequences, approximately 19% of them seen once. The sequenced material came from blood, either unsorted or a sorted T cell fraction (not recorded which). Every receptor here comes from a human donor who was either an allogeneic HSCT recipient or a stem cell or donor lymphocyte infusion donor (not recorded which). It is not recorded whose cells these are; they may come from a transplant donor. The CDR3 runs from the conserved cysteine through the conserved F or W. The order of the fields is CDR3 protein, CDR3 DNA, clone size, J gene, D gene, V gene. The D gene is left open where the match is weak. Only part of the rows carry a size: once, few, many, or a class if the clone is expanded.

CASSPPENNEQFF	TGTGCCAGCAGCCCCCCCGAGAACAATGAGCAGTTCTTC	NA	TRBJ2-1	NA	TRBV7-9
CSASGINNEQFF	TGCAGTGCTAGCGGGATAAACAATGAGCAGTTCTTC	NA	TRBJ2-1	NA	TRBV20-1
CASSRQGGNEKLFF	TGTGCCAGCAGCCGACAGGGGGGTAATGAAAAACTGTTTTTT	NA	TRBJ1-4	TRBD1	TRBV6-1
CSASGVGEKYF	TGCAGTGCGTCGGGAGTGGGGGAAAAATACTTC	NA	TRBJ2-4	NA	TRBV20-1
CASSVGPGGNQPQHF	TGTGCCAGCAGCGTAGGACCAGGGGGTAATCAGCCCCAGCATTTT	NA	TRBJ1-5	TRBD1	TRBV9
CASSDQGLLVPTDTQYF	TGTGCCAGCAGCGACCAGGGACTCCTCGTTCCCACAGATACGCAGTATTTT	few	TRBJ2-3	NA	TRBV7-2
CASSPGGGYNQPQHF	TGTGCCAGCAGCCCGGGGGGGGGATACAATCAGCCCCAGCATTTT	NA	TRBJ1-5	NA	TRBV12-3/TRBV12-4
CSAVDRGHTDTQYF	TGCAGTGCTGTAGACAGGGGGCACACAGATACGCAGTATTTT	NA	TRBJ2-3	TRBD1	TRBV20-1
CSARAGQGSNEQYF	TGCAGTGCTAGGGCGGGACAGGGTTCCAACGAGCAGTACTTC	NA	TRBJ2-7	TRBD1	TRBV20-1
CSARWGNQPQHF	TGCAGTGCTAGGTGGGGCAATCAGCCCCAGCATTTT	few	TRBJ1-5	NA	TRBV20-1
CASLGAEYEQYF	TGTGCCAGCCTTGGGGCGGAATACGAGCAGTACTTC	NA	TRBJ2-7	NA	TRBV7-9
CASSSPLARWTDTQYF	TGTGCCAGCAGTTCCCCACTAGCGAGGTGGACAGATACGCAGTATTTT	NA	TRBJ2-3	TRBD2	TRBV12-3/TRBV12-4
CASSQEMRVAGELFF	TGCGCCAGCAGCCAAGAGATGAGGGTGGCCGGGGAGCTGTTTTTT	NA	TRBJ2-2	NA	TRBV4-3
CASSVDLAGAGTDTQYF	TGTGCCAGCAGCGTAGACCTAGCGGGAGCAGGCACAGATACGCAGTATTTT	NA	TRBJ2-3	TRBD2	TRBV9
CATKPGLEGDEQFF	TGTGCCACAAAGCCGGGACTAGAGGGGGATGAGCAGTTCTTC	few	TRBJ2-1	TRBD2	TRBV15
CASSLTVYNEQFF	TGTGCCAGCAGTTTGACAGTCTACAATGAGCAGTTCTTC	many	TRBJ2-1	NA	TRBV12-3/TRBV12-4
CAWSDGGWLGEQYF	TGTGCCTGGAGTGATGGGGGATGGTTAGGCGAGCAGTACTTC	NA	TRBJ2-7	NA	TRBV30
CAISESRGAEETQYF	TGTGCCATCAGTGAGTCCCGGGGGGCCGAAGAGACCCAGTACTTC	few	TRBJ2-5	NA	TRBV10-3
CSVEGPVIASGLIAYEQYF	TGCAGCGTTGAAGGCCCCGTGATTGCTAGTGGTCTGATAGCCTACGAGCAGTACTTC	NA	TRBJ2-7	NA	TRBV29-1
CASSWLSGQGAYNEQFF	TGCGCCAGCAGCTGGCTTTCGGGACAGGGGGCGTACAATGAGCAGTTCTTC	many	TRBJ2-1	TRBD1	TRBV5-1
CASSSGLAESYNEQFF	TGTGCCAGCAGCTCGGGACTAGCGGAGTCCTACAATGAGCAGTTCTTC	few	TRBJ2-1	TRBD2	TRBV13
CASSPQRSGARSTEAFF	TGTGCCAGCAGCCCCCAGAGATCGGGGGCTCGGAGCACTGAAGCTTTCTTT	few	TRBJ1-1	NA	TRBV7-8
CASSQEPGESYEQYF	TGCGCCAGCAGCCAGGAACCGGGGGAGTCCTACGAGCAGTACTTC	many	TRBJ2-7	NA	TRBV4-3
CASSLSETGGYEQYF	TGTGCCAGCAGCTTAAGCGAGACAGGGGGCTACGAGCAGTACTTC	NA	TRBJ2-7	TRBD1	TRBV7-6
CSAGRGPGGETQYF	TGCAGTGCTGGCCGGGGACCTGGAGGGGAGACCCAGTACTTC	NA	TRBJ2-5	NA	TRBV20-1
CASRPDLKNTEAFF	TGTGCCAGCAGACCGGACTTAAAGAACACTGAAGCTTTCTTT	NA	TRBJ1-1	NA	TRBV7-9
CASSVATSGATGELFF	TGTGCCAGCAGCGTAGCGACTAGCGGGGCCACCGGGGAGCTGTTTTTT	few	TRBJ2-2	TRBD2	TRBV9
CASNVGQPNTEAFF	TGTGCCAGTAACGTCGGGCAGCCGAACACTGAAGCTTTCTTT	few	TRBJ1-1	NA	TRBV19
CSARIPEAYEQYF	TGCAGTGCTAGGATTCCAGAAGCCTACGAGCAGTACTTC	NA	TRBJ2-7	NA	TRBV20-1
CATSETSFSHRFF	TGTGCCACCAGTGAGACTAGTTTCTCACATCGGTTCTTC	few	TRBJ2-1	NA	TRBV24-1
CATRGGVLNEKLFF	TGTGCCACCCGCGGGGGTGTGCTAAATGAAAAACTGTTTTTT	NA	TRBJ1-4	NA	TRBV15
CASSYFGSRDRNEQFF	TGTGCCAGCAGCTACTTCGGCAGTCGTGATCGCAATGAGCAGTTCTTC	few	TRBJ2-1	NA	TRBV7-3
CASSYTGDTGGYTF	TGCGCCAGCAGCTATACAGGGGACACGGGAGGCTACACCTTC	many	TRBJ1-2	TRBD1	TRBV5-1
CASSYSLTTGDNNSPLHF	TGTGCCAGCAGTTACTCCCTTACTACAGGGGACAATAATTCACCCCTCCACTTT	few	TRBJ1-6	TRBD1	TRBV6-5
CASSLQTGRGAYNEQFF	TGTGCCAGCAGCTTACAGACAGGGAGAGGGGCCTACAATGAGCAGTTCTTC	few	TRBJ2-1	TRBD1	TRBV7-2
CAIPGTGSKEQYF	TGTGCCATCCCCGGGACAGGGTCTAAAGAGCAGTACTTC	once	TRBJ2-7	TRBD1	TRBV6-1
CASSFLPSETQYF	TGTGCCAGCAGTTTTCTCCCATCGGAGACCCAGTACTTC	NA	TRBJ2-5	NA	TRBV28
CASSLSGTEAFF	TGTGCCAGCAGCTTATCGGGCACTGAAGCTTTCTTT	many	TRBJ1-1	NA	TRBV5-1
CARHPEGNGNTIYF	TGTGCCAGACATCCCGAGGGCAATGGAAACACCATATATTTT	NA	TRBJ1-3	NA	TRBV21-1
CASSYEGFYNEQFF	TGTGCCAGCAGTTACGAGGGGTTCTACAATGAGCAGTTCTTC	NA	TRBJ2-1	NA	TRBV6-5